This TCR beta chain came from a study of blood T cell repertoires in COVID-19. This clone was recorded a few times. Deletions cut 5 bases from V and 7 bases from J, with 20 bases between. CDR1 and CDR2 from the germline V gene are SGHTA and FQGNSA. The CDR3 sequence is 15 residues long. Using immunoSEQ multiplex PCR, the repertoire was profiled, and TCRdb retains in-frame clones only, with some absent. The sample has about 190,000 clones; around 85% are singletons. The receptor was derived from a woman aged 45-65 years with acute or convalescent COVID-19. The specimen sequenced was peripheral blood. The rearrangement links TRBV7-2 to TRBJ1-2, with D tentatively TRBD1 (6 bases). The CDR3 nucleotides are TGTGCCAGCAGCCCTTACTTGACAGGCCGGGTTGGCTACACCTTC. This translates into CASSPYLTGRVGYTF.